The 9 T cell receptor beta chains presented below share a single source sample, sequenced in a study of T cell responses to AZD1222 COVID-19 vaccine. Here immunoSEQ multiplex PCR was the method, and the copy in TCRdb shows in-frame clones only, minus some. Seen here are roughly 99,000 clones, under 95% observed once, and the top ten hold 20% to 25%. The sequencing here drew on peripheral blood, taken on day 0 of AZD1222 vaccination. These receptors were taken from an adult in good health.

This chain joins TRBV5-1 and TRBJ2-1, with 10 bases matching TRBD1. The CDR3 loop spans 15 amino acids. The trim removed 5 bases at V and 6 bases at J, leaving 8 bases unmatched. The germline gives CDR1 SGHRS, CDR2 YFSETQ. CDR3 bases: TGCGCCAGCAGTGGAACCGGGACAGGGGCCAATGAGCAGTTCTTC. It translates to CASSGTGTGANEQFF.

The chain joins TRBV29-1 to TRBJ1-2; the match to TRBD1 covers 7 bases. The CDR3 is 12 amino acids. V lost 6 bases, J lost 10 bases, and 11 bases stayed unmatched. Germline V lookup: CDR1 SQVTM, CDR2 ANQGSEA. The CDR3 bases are TGCAGCGTCCCCCGGGACAGCTATAACTACACCTTC. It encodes CSVPRDSYNYTF.

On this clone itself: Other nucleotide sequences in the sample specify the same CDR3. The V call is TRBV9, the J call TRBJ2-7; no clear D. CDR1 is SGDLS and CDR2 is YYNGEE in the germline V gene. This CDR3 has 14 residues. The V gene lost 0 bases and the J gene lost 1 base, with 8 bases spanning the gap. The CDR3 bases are TGTGCCAGCAGCGTAGACGGAGAATCCTACGAGCAGTACTTC. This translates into CASSVDGESYEQYF.

The CDR3 DNA reads TGTGCCAGCAGCTTAGCGTTAAACACTGAAGCTTTCTTT. Protein product: CASSLALNTEAFF. The V call is TRBV7-7, the J call TRBJ1-1; D uncertain. The length of the CDR3 is 13 residues. The V end was cut by 0 bases, the J end by 2 bases, with 4 bases between. Germline V CDR1 and CDR2: SSHAT, FNYEAQ (reference sequence).

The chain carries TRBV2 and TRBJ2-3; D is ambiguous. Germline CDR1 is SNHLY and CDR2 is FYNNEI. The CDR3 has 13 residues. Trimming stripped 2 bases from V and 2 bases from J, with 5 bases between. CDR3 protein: CASSERVTDTQYF. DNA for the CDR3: TGTGCCAGCAGTGAAAGGGTCACAGATACGCAGTATTTT.

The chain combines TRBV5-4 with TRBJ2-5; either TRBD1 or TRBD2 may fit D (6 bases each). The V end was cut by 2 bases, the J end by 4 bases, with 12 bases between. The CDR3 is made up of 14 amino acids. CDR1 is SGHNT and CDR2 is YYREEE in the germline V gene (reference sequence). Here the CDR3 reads CASSFPGASETQYF. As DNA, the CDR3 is TGTGCCAGCAGCTTTCCGGGGGCATCAGAGACCCAGTACTTC.

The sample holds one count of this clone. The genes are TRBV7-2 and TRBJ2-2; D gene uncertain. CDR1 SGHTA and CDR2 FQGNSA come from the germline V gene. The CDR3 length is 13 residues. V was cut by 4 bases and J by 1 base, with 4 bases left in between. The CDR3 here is CASSSLNTGELFF. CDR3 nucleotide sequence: TGTGCCAGCAGCTCTCTGAACACCGGGGAGCTGTTTTTT.

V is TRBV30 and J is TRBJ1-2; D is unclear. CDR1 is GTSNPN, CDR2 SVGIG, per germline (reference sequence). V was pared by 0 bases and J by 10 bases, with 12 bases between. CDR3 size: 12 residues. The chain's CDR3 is CAWSVGSTTYTF. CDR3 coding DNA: TGTGCCTGGAGTGTTGGCAGCACCACCTACACCTTC.

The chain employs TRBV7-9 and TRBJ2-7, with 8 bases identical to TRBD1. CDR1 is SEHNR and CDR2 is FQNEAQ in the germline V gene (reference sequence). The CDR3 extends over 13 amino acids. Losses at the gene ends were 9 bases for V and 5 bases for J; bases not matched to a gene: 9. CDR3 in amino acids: CARPTGAVNEQYF. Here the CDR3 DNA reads TGTGCCAGACCGACAGGGGCGGTCAACGAGCAGTACTTC.